This TCR beta chain was captured by sequencing in a study of radiotherapy plus CTLA-4 blockade in lung cancer. In the study overall: Disease control was seen in about 34% of patients, objective responses in 18%.

This clone was seen more than once but under ten times. The antigen is not known. Patients in the study, people with chemo-refractory metastatic non-small-cell lung cancer, received focal radiation plus ipilimumab CTLA-4 blockade. Sequencing was performed with immunoSEQ multiplex PCR; in TCRdb, only in-frame clones are kept and a portion is missing. Of about 76,000 clones in the sample, around 76% are singletons; the top ten hold about 20%. Findings and caveats of the study: TCR clones of tumor origin grew in blood after radiotherapy plus ipilimumab.

CDR1 is PRHDT, CDR2 FYEKMQ, per germline (reference sequence). CDR3 length equals 14 residues. Trimming cost V 1 base and J 3 bases, with 7 bases left between them. The sample here was peripheral blood, taken from a patient treated with radiotherapy plus ipilimumab. This TCR came from a human donor with non-small cell lung cancer whose response to radiotherapy plus ipilimumab could not be evaluated. Some clones in this sample may be carry-over from other donors' samples. The chain uses TRBV13 and TRBJ1-3; D is unresolved. CDR3 sequence reads: CASSLVYSGNTIYF. In DNA, the CDR3 is TGTGCCAGCAGCTTAGTCTACAGTGGAAACACCATATATTTT.